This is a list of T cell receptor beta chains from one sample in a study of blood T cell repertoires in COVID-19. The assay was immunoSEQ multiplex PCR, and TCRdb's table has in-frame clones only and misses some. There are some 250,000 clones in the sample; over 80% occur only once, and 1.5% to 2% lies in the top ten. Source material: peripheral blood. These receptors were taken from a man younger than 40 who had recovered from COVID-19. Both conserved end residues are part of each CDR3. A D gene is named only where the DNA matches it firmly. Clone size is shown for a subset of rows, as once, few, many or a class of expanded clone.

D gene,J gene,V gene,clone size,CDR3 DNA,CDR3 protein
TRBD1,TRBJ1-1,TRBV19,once,TGTGCCAGTAGTCCCGGGACAGACATGAACACTGAAGCTTTCTTT,CASSPGTDMNTEAFF
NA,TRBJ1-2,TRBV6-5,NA,TGTGCCAGCAGTTACGATCGGAGCTATGGATACACCTTC,CASSYDRSYGYTF
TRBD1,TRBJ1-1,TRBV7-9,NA,TGTGCCAGCAGTCCGACAGGGTCATGGACTGAAGCTTTCTTT,CASSPTGSWTEAFF
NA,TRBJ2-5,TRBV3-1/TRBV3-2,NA,TGTGCCAGCAGCCAAGATAGCGGCTCGTTGGAGACCCAGTACTTC,CASSQDSGSLETQYF
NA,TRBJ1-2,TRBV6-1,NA,TGTGCCAGCAGTGAAGCGCACACAGGCGGCTACACCTTC,CASSEAHTGGYTF
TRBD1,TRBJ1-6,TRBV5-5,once,TGTGCCAGCAGCTTATATGGGACAGCAAATTCACCCCTCCACTTT,CASSLYGTANSPLHF
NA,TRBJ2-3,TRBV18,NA,TGTGCCAGCTCACCACCCGGGACTGTGACTAGCACAGATACGCAGTATTTT,CASSPPGTVTSTDTQYF
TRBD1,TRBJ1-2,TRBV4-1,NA,TGCGCCAGCAGCCGACAGGGGGTAAGGGGCTACACCTTC,CASSRQGVRGYTF
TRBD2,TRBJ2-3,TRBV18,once,TGTGCCAGCTCACTTCACCTCCCTGGGACTAGCGGGGATACGCAGTATTTT,CASSLHLPGTSGDTQYF
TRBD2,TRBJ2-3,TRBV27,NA,TGTGCCAGCAGGTTAGCGGGGGCCACAGATACGCAGTATTTT,CASRLAGATDTQYF
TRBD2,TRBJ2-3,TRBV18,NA,TGTGCCAGCTCACCCACGCGGGGGGCGACAGATACGCAGTATTTT,CASSPTRGATDTQYF
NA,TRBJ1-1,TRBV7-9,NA,TGTGCCAGCAGCCGGGGGTCCCCTGAAGCTTTCTTT,CASSRGSPEAFF
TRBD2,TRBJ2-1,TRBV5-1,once,TGCGCCAGCAGCTGGGCGGGGGGGAGCTCCTACAATGAGCAGTTCTTC,CASSWAGGSSYNEQFF
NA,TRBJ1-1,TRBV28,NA,TGTGCCAGCAGTTTATGGGGGAGGACTGAAGCTTTCTTT,CASSLWGRTEAFF
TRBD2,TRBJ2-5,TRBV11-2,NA,TGTGCCAGCAGCCTAGGACTAGCGGGGGACAAAAAAGAGACCCAGTACTTC,CASSLGLAGDKKETQYF
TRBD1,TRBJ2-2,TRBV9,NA,TGTGCCAGCAGCGACCCAACCTCCGGGACAGGGGGGACCGGGGAGCTGTTTTTT,CASSDPTSGTGGTGELFF